Each of the 14 T cell receptor beta chains below was sequenced from the same sample in a study of regulatory T cells in long-lasting Graves disease. The time point was: newly diagnosed GD, antithyroid drugs for less than 3 months. Isolated PBMC RNA provided the starting material for the TCR library. Arm-PCR of CDR3 regions and iRepertoire HTBI primers were the basis on which TCR beta libraries were built. MiXCR, run by TCRdb on the multiplex PCR reads, gives a single entry per CDR3 protein. The sample contains 350,000 to 550,000 distinct CDR3 sequences, roughly 15% of which appear only once. The data also belong to a second study, concerning T cells in Graves' hyperthyroidism and ophthalmopathy.

This material consisted of peripheral blood mononuclear cells (PBMCs), taken at new diagnosis, from a patient treated with antithyroid drugs. The receptors here all came from a woman between 18 and 30 years old with Graves disease.

This clonotype was found many times. The rearrangement joins TRBV28 to TRBJ1-1; a possible D gene is TRBD1 (6 bases). Trimming removed 7 bases from V and 3 bases from J, with 15 bases in between. This CDR3 is 14 amino acids long. CDR1 and CDR2 (germline): MDHEN, SYDVKM. The CDR3 DNA reads TGTGCCAGCATCAGGGGAAGAAGGGACACTGAAGCTTTCTTT. Protein sequence: CASIRGRRDTEAFF. The full variable domain, its missing parts supplied by reference TRBV28 and TRBJ1-1, is DVKVTQSSRYLVKRTGEKVFLECVQDMDHENMFWYRQDPGLGLRLIYFSYDVKMKEKGDIPEGYSVSREKKERFSLILESASTNQTSMYLCASIRGRRDTEAFFGQGTRLTVV.

This clonotype was seen ten or more times. This chain uses TRBV4-3 with TRBJ2-1; 9 bases are a match to TRBD2. With V trimmed by 2 bases and J by 5 bases, 7 bases remained unmatched. The CDR3 sequence is 16 residues long. CDR1 LGHNA and CDR2 YSLEER come from the germline V gene. CDR3 amino acids: CASSQTDSGSNNEQFF. The CDR3 DNA reads as TGCGCCAGCAGCCAAACTGATAGCGGGAGTAACAATGAGCAGTTCTTC.

The table lists this clonotype with many counts. The rearrangement uses TRBV11-1 and TRBJ2-3; a weak D match, TRBD2 (6 bases). Germline V lookup: CDR1 SGHAT, CDR2 FQDESV (reference sequence). Trimming removed 3 bases from V and 0 bases from J, with 13 bases in between. The CDR3 covers 16 residues. CDR3: CASSFQTSSSTDTQYF. Here the CDR3 DNA reads TGTGCCAGCAGCTTCCAAACTAGCAGTAGCACAGATACGCAGTATTTT.

This clonotype was seen many times. V gene TRBV11-2 combines with J gene TRBJ2-1; D is uncertain. This CDR3 is 16 amino acids long. Germline assignment: CDR1 SGHAT and CDR2 FQNNGV. V was trimmed by 0 bases and J by 0 bases, leaving 9 bases between them. CDR3 in amino acids: CASSLDKESSYNEQFF. CDR3 nucleotide sequence: TGTGCCAGCAGCTTAGATAAGGAAAGCTCCTACAATGAGCAGTTCTTC.

The chain combines TRBV6-2 or TRBV6-3 with TRBJ1-2, with TRBD1 matching over 8 bases. With 0 bases clipped from V and 8 bases from J, the junction kept 8 bases outside the gene matches. Germline CDR1 MNHEY, CDR2 SVGEGT. The CDR3 is 15 amino acids. The CDR3 DNA reads TGTGCCAGCAGTTACTCTTCAGGGGGCGCTGAGGGCTACACCTTC. Residues: CASSYSSGGAEGYTF.

This clonotype was picked up many times. The chain combines TRBV7-2 with TRBJ2-7; no clear D gene. CDR1 and CDR2 from the germline V gene are SGHTA and FQGNSA. V shed 1 base and J shed 4 bases, with 5 bases lying between them. The CDR3 covers 12 residues. CDR3: CASSLVQYEQYF. The CDR3 nucleotides read TGTGCCAGCAGCTTAGTTCAGTACGAGCAGTACTTC.

This clonotype was detected ten times or more. The chain combines TRBV27 with TRBJ1-2; 9 bases are shared with TRBD1. Trimming at V came to 6 bases and at J to 0 bases, leaving 5 bases not matched to a gene. The CDR3 length is 15 residues. The germline V gene has CDR1 MNHEY and CDR2 SMNVEV (reference sequence). The CDR3: CASRPGQGPNYGYTF. The CDR3 nucleotides are TGTGCCAGCAGACCGGGACAGGGCCCTAACTATGGCTACACCTTC.

The table lists this clonotype with many counts. The gene calls are TRBV27 and TRBJ2-1; D remains ambiguous. The CDR3 totals 13 residues. The V end lost 6 bases, the J end lost 3 bases, and 9 bases lay between the germline ends. Germline CDR1 reads MNHEY; CDR2 reads SMNVEV (reference sequence). CDR3 nucleotides: TGTGCCAGCAGGGATGTAGACTACAATGAGCAGTTCTTC. Its protein product is CASRDVDYNEQFF.

This clonotype occurred many times. The V call is TRBV2, the J call TRBJ2-7; D remains unclear. V lost 4 bases and J 3 bases, leaving 4 bases between the germline ends. Germline loops: CDR1 SNHLY, CDR2 FYNNEI. This CDR3 has 11 amino acids. CDR3 in DNA: TGTGCCAGCAGTGGAGACTACGAGCAGTACTTC. Its translation is CASSGDYEQYF. Full variable domain (remainder filled in from reference TRBV2 and TRBJ2-7): EPEVTQTPSHQVTQMGQEVILRCVPISNHLYFYWYRQILGQKVEFLVSFYNNEISEKSEIFDDQFSVERPDGSNFTLKIRSTKLEDSAMYFCASSGDYEQYFGPGTRLTVT.

The CDR3 reads CASSLSMVRTIYF. CDR3 DNA sequence: TGTGCCAGCAGTTTATCGATGGTGCGCACCATATATTTT. V is TRBV28 and J is TRBJ1-3; D unclear. V gave up 1 base and J gave up 9 bases, with 10 bases separating them. The CDR3 extends over 13 amino acids. Per germline, CDR1 MDHEN and CDR2 SYDVKM.

This clonotype has at least ten counts. The rearrangement joins TRBV5-1 to TRBJ2-7, with 10 positions matching TRBD2. CDR1 and CDR2 (germline): SGHRS, YFSETQ. V lost 4 bases, J lost 3 bases, and 7 bases stayed unmatched. The CDR3 consists of 15 residues. The CDR3 is CASSPRAGGLYEQYF. The CDR3 DNA is TGCGCCAGCAGCCCACGAGCGGGAGGGCTCTACGAGCAGTACTTC.

The table lists this clonotype with a few counts. The rearrangement joins TRBV18 to TRBJ2-3, with 9 bases that match TRBD2. This CDR3 region has 16 residues. J lost 3 bases, V lost 3 bases, and 7 bases had no gene match. In germline, CDR1 is KGHSH, CDR2 LQKENI. The CDR3 coding sequence is TGTGCCAGCTCACCTCGGAGGGGACTAGCAACAGATACGCAGTATTTT. This sequence encodes CASSPRRGLATDTQYF.

Worth noting for this clonotype: One base away lies a much larger clone, so this may be a sequencing read error. V is TRBV7-9 and J is TRBJ2-7; no clear D gene. The CDR3 sequence is 17 residues long. V lost 1 base and J lost 7, with 23 bases in between. Per germline, CDR1 SEHNR and CDR2 FQNEAQ (reference sequence). CDR3 protein: CASSLVGAARSYNEQYF. In DNA, the CDR3 is TGTGCCAGCAGCTTAGTAGGTGCGGCGAGAAGTTACAATGAGCAGTACTTC.

In this sample, this clonotype turned up many times. V usage is TRBV6-1 and J usage is TRBJ2-1, with 8 positions matching TRBD1. J lost 8 bases, V lost 6 bases, and 3 bases had no gene match. The CDR3 runs 12 residues. Per the germline V gene, CDR1 is MNHNS and CDR2 is SASEGT. The CDR3 nucleotides are TGTGCCAGCAGCGAACAGGGGGATGAGCAGTTCTTC. Translating it yields CASSEQGDEQFF.